These T cell receptor beta chains were read from a single sample in a study of blood T cell repertoires in COVID-19. The repertoire was sequenced with immunoSEQ multiplex PCR; TCRdb's copy has only in-frame clones and lacks some. The sample comprises 200,000 to 250,000 clones, 80% to 90% of which are singletons, and around 5.9% rests with the top ten. Specimen: peripheral blood. Every receptor here comes from a man aged 55 to 70 with acute or convalescent COVID-19. CDR3s include the opening cysteine and the closing phenylalanine or tryptophan. A D gene is named only where the DNA matches it firmly. For some rows the clone size is stated as once, few or many, or as a class when expanded; others skip it.

d_call	j_call	clone_size	v_call	cdr3_aa	cdr3_nt
TRBD1	TRBJ1-5	few	TRBV10-1	CARVGGRGRHQPQHF	TGCGCCAGGGTCGGAGGCAGGGGGCGTCATCAGCCCCAGCATTTT
-	TRBJ2-6	-	TRBV5-4	CASSPGLSGANVLTF	TGTGCCAGCAGCCCGGGACTCTCTGGGGCCAACGTCCTGACTTTC
-	TRBJ1-2	-	TRBV20-1	CSARDRVGYTF	TGCAGTGCTAGAGACAGGGTGGGCTACACCTTC
-	TRBJ2-7	few	TRBV3-1/TRBV3-2	CASSQDPGSYEQYF	TGTGCCAGCAGCCAAGATCCAGGTTCCTACGAGCAGTACTTC
TRBD1	TRBJ1-6	-	TRBV3-1/TRBV3-2	CASSQVDRGNSPLHF	TGTGCCAGCAGCCAAGTAGACAGGGGTAATTCACCCCTCCACTTT
-	TRBJ1-2	-	TRBV14	CASSQDGLGTHNYGYTF	TGTGCCAGCAGCCAAGACGGGCTCGGGACACACAACTATGGCTACACCTTC
-	TRBJ2-2	once	TRBV24-1	CATSFGYTGELFF	TGTGCCACCAGTTTCGGTTACACCGGGGAGCTGTTTTTT
TRBD1	TRBJ2-7	once	TRBV11-2	CASSGTGVYEQYF	TGTGCCAGCAGCGGCACAGGGGTGTACGAGCAGTACTTC
TRBD2	TRBJ2-1	-	TRBV6-2/TRBV6-3	CASSPRTLAGGNEQFF	TGTGCCAGCAGTCCAAGAACGCTAGCGGGAGGAAATGAGCAGTTCTTC
-	TRBJ2-3	once	TRBV7-3	CASSRGPGVGTDTQYF	TGTGCCAGCAGCCGCGGTCCGGGAGTCGGCACAGATACGCAGTATTTT
-	TRBJ2-1	-	TRBV6-1	CASSETGAYNEQFF	TGTGCCAGCAGTGAAACGGGAGCCTACAATGAGCAGTTCTTC
-	TRBJ2-1	-	TRBV9	CASSGRSSGRSYNEQFF	TGTGCCAGCAGCGGGCGGTCAAGCGGGCGCTCCTACAATGAGCAGTTCTTC
-	TRBJ2-7	-	TRBV5-8	CASSWSGAEQYF	TGTGCCAGCAGCTGGTCAGGGGCCGAGCAGTACTTC
-	TRBJ1-5	-	TRBV7-9	CASSLNAGVINQPQHF	TGTGCCAGCAGCTTAAATGCAGGGGTCATCAATCAGCCCCAGCATTTT
-	TRBJ2-4	few	TRBV2	CASRPLRGTDLAKNIQYF	TGTGCCAGCAGGCCTCTGAGGGGGACCGACTTAGCCAAAAACATTCAGTACTTC
-	TRBJ1-3	-	TRBV3-1/TRBV3-2	CASSPGPAGVRNTIYF	TGTGCCAGCAGCCCAGGACCGGCAGGGGTGAGAAACACCATATATTTT
-	TRBJ1-2	few	TRBV19	CASSMAGNNYGYTF	TGTGCCAGTAGTATGGCGGGAAATAACTATGGCTACACCTTC
TRBD1	TRBJ1-5	-	TRBV18	CASSLPQGGQGNQPQHF	TGTGCCAGCTCACTGCCCCAAGGCGGACAGGGCAATCAGCCCCAGCATTTT
-	TRBJ1-2	-	TRBV7-2	CASSLALAGYGYTF	TGTGCCAGCAGCTTAGCGCTGGCGGGCTATGGCTACACCTTC
-	TRBJ1-2	-	TRBV28	CASSLFQENYGYTF	TGTGCCAGCAGTTTATTTCAGGAAAACTATGGCTACACCTTC
TRBD2	TRBJ2-5	-	TRBV27	CASSLKPTSVQETQYF	TGTGCCAGCAGTTTAAAACCGACTAGCGTCCAGGAGACCCAGTACTTC
TRBD1	TRBJ1-5	-	TRBV7-9	CASRGQGDNQPQHF	TGTGCCAGCAGAGGACAGGGAGACAATCAGCCCCAGCATTTT
-	TRBJ1-1	-	TRBV5-1	CASSWSGGNTEAFF	TGCGCCAGCAGCTGGTCCGGGGGGAACACTGAAGCTTTCTTT
-	TRBJ2-3	-	TRBV10-3	CAISYASTDTQYF	TGTGCCATCAGCTACGCCAGCACAGATACGCAGTATTTT